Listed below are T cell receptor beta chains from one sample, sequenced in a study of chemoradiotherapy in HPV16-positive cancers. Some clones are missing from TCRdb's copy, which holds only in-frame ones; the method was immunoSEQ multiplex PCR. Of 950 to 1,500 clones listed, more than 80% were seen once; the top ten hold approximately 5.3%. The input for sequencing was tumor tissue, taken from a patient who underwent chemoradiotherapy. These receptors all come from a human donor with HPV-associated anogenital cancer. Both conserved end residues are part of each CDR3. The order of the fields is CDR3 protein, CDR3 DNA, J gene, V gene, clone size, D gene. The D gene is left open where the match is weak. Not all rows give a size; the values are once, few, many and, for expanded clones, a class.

CASSLDTNYGYTF TGTGCCAGCAGCCTGGATACTAACTATGGCTACACCTTC TRBJ1-2 TRBV7-2 . .
CASSLTGITGELFF TGTGCCAGCAGCCTGACAGGGATCACCGGGGAGCTGTTTTTT TRBJ2-2 TRBV14 . TRBD1
CASSLGSGNYGYTF TGTGCCAGCAGCCTCGGGAGCGGCAACTATGGCTACACCTTC TRBJ1-2 TRBV28 . .
CASSFSGTRVIYEQYF TGTGCCAGCAGCTTCTCCGGGACAAGGGTGATCTACGAGCAGTACTTC TRBJ2-7 TRBV7-2 . .
CASSVGNSRLSEKLFF TGTGCCAGCAGCGTAGGGAACAGCCGACTGTCCGAAAAACTGTTTTTT TRBJ1-4 TRBV9 . .
CASSSPDPFDNEQFF TGTGCCAGCAGCTCCCCGGACCCCTTCGACAATGAGCAGTTCTTC TRBJ2-1 TRBV11-3 . .
CASRPGTGQYEQYF TGTGCCAGCAGACCCGGGACAGGGCAATACGAGCAGTACTTC TRBJ2-7 TRBV6-6 . TRBD1
CASSELLAGGPREQFF TGCGCCAGCAGTGAGCTCCTAGCGGGAGGGCCACGGGAGCAGTTCTTC TRBJ2-1 TRBV10-2 . TRBD2
CASSPGGPGANVLTF TGCGCCAGCAGCCCAGGGGGTCCTGGGGCCAACGTCCTGACTTTC TRBJ2-6 TRBV4-1 . TRBD1
CASSPRGTVNEQFF TGTGCCAGCAGCCCTAGGGGGACCGTCAATGAGCAGTTCTTC TRBJ2-1 TRBV7-8 . .
CASSGGQANEKLFF TGTGCCAGCAGTGGGGGGCAGGCTAATGAAAAACTGTTTTTT TRBJ1-4 TRBV6-1 . .
CASSLEGSVRTNYGYTF TGCGCCAGCAGCTTGGAAGGGTCCGTACGCACTAACTATGGCTACACCTTC TRBJ1-2 TRBV5-1 . .
CASSQDRDWSLGEQFF TGTGCCAGCAGCCAAGATAGGGACTGGAGTCTAGGTGAGCAGTTCTTC TRBJ2-1 TRBV14 . .
CASRVYGGTGELFF TGTGCCAGCAGGGTGTACGGGGGAACCGGGGAGCTGTTTTTT TRBJ2-2 TRBV6-5 . .
CASSLGNLAGGDNEQFF TGTGCCAGCAGCTTAGGGAATCTAGCGGGAGGGGATAATGAGCAGTTCTTC TRBJ2-1 TRBV11-3 . TRBD2
CASSLDPPGGGNEKLFF TGTGCCAGCAGCTTAGACCCTCCAGGGGGGGGAAATGAAAAACTGTTTTTT TRBJ1-4 TRBV11-2 . TRBD1
CASSDGRYSGANVLTF TGTGCCAGCAGTGATGGCAGATACTCTGGGGCCAACGTCCTGACTTTC TRBJ2-6 TRBV6-4 . .
CASSPQAGRDEQYF TGTGCCAGCTCACCACAGGCAGGGAGGGACGAGCAGTACTTC TRBJ2-7 TRBV18 . TRBD2
CASKGTIGTEAFF TGTGCCAGCAAAGGGACCATCGGCACTGAAGCTTTCTTT TRBJ1-1 TRBV2 few .
CASSPPGLAGEETQYF TGTGCCAGCAGTCCGCCGGGACTAGCGGGAGAAGAGACCCAGTACTTC TRBJ2-5 TRBV11-2 once TRBD2
CSAGMGPDTEAFF TGCAGCGCCGGGATGGGTCCGGACACTGAAGCTTTCTTT TRBJ1-1 TRBV29-1 few .
CSAPANYEQYF TGCAGTGCACCGGCTAACTACGAGCAGTACTTC TRBJ2-7 TRBV20-1 . .
CASSSRAGTDTQYF TGTGCCAGCTCATCACGTGCAGGCACAGATACGCAGTATTTT TRBJ2-3 TRBV18 . .
CASSTWTGPLIEQYF TGTGCCAGCAGCACCTGGACAGGTCCCCTGATTGAGCAGTACTTC TRBJ2-7 TRBV9 . TRBD1
CASSEGGYGGGTNTGELFF TGCGCCAGCAGTGAAGGAGGGTATGGCGGGGGAACGAACACCGGGGAGCTGTTTTTT TRBJ2-2 TRBV10-1 . TRBD2
CAITPSGSSTDTQYF TGTGCCATCACCCCTTCGGGGTCTAGCACAGATACGCAGTATTTT TRBJ2-3 TRBV10-3 . .
CASSGGSGSTDTQYF TGTGCCAGCAGTGGGGGGTCAGGTAGCACAGATACGCAGTATTTT TRBJ2-3 TRBV27 . .
CATTGSNTGELFF TGTGCTACAACAGGCTCGAACACCGGGGAGCTGTTTTTT TRBJ2-2 TRBV6-5 . .
CATSRGGGRTGELFF TGTGCCACCAGCAGAGGCGGGGGGCGCACCGGGGAGCTGTTTTTT TRBJ2-2 TRBV15 . TRBD2
CASRQTKTRQFF TGCGCCAGCAGGCAGACCAAGACCAGGCAGTTCTTC TRBJ2-1 TRBV5-1 . .
CASSEKLIGTGKGNSPLHF TGTGCCAGCAGTGAAAAATTGATTGGTACTGGAAAAGGAAATTCACCCCTCCACTTT TRBJ1-6 TRBV6-1 . .
CASSQDSGTGAYEQYF TGCGCCAGCAGCCAAGATTCGGGGACAGGGGCCTACGAGCAGTACTTC TRBJ2-7 TRBV4-3 . TRBD1
CSVERSATEAFF TGCAGCGTTGAAAGATCAGCGACTGAAGCTTTCTTT TRBJ1-1 TRBV29-1 . .
CAWSRMSGQPQHF TGTGCCTGGAGTCGAATGAGCGGACAGCCCCAGCATTTT TRBJ1-5 TRBV30 . .
CASSGGPIKDTQYF TGTGCCAGCAGCGGGGGCCCTATAAAAGATACGCAGTATTTT TRBJ2-3 TRBV7-2 . .
CASSVVAGEYNEQFF TGTGCCAGCAGCGTAGTAGCGGGGGAGTACAATGAGCAGTTCTTC TRBJ2-1 TRBV9 . TRBD2
CASSLGRATNEKLFF TGTGCCAGCAGCTTGGGCAGGGCAACTAATGAAAAACTGTTTTTT TRBJ1-4 TRBV5-6 . .
CASGTSTGELFF TGTGCCAGCGGGACTTCCACCGGGGAGCTGTTTTTT TRBJ2-2 TRBV6-4 . .
CAWSRRTAGNTIYF TGTGCCTGGAGTAGGAGGACGGCTGGAAACACCATATATTTT TRBJ1-3 TRBV30 . .
CATGAQGNTGELFF TGTGCCACCGGGGCACAGGGGAACACCGGGGAGCTGTTTTTT TRBJ2-2 TRBV7-3 . .
CASSLWTEQFF TGCGCCAGCAGCTTGTGGACTGAGCAGTTCTTC TRBJ2-1 TRBV5-1 . .
CASSLQRAAAEQYF TGTGCCAGCAGCCTCCAGCGGGCCGCCGCGGAGCAGTACTTC TRBJ2-7 TRBV11-1 . .
CASSLGGGRSNQPQHF TGTGCCAGCAGCTTAGGAGGGGGAAGGAGCAATCAGCCCCAGCATTTT TRBJ1-5 TRBV13 . .
CASKPMRRVVAGGLDEQYF TGTGCCAGCAAACCAATGCGACGGGTGGTAGCGGGGGGGCTCGACGAGCAGTACTTC TRBJ2-7 TRBV27 . TRBD2
CASHQAGRDQPQHF TGTGCCAGCCACCAGGCGGGCAGAGATCAGCCCCAGCATTTT TRBJ1-5 TRBV28 . .
CASSLILQGAEKLFF TGTGCCAGCAGTTTAATCCTACAGGGGGCGGAAAAACTGTTTTTT TRBJ1-4 TRBV28 . TRBD1
CASSRTSGGLSSYNEQFF TGTGCCAGTAGTAGGACTAGCGGGGGTCTCAGCTCCTACAATGAGCAGTTCTTC TRBJ2-1 TRBV19 . TRBD2
CASSLDQDRGDYGYTF TGTGCCAGCAGCTTAGACCAGGACAGAGGGGACTATGGCTACACCTTC TRBJ1-2 TRBV7-9 . .
CASSLVLYEQYF TGTGCCAGCAGCTTAGTTTTGTACGAGCAGTACTTC TRBJ2-7 TRBV7-9 . .